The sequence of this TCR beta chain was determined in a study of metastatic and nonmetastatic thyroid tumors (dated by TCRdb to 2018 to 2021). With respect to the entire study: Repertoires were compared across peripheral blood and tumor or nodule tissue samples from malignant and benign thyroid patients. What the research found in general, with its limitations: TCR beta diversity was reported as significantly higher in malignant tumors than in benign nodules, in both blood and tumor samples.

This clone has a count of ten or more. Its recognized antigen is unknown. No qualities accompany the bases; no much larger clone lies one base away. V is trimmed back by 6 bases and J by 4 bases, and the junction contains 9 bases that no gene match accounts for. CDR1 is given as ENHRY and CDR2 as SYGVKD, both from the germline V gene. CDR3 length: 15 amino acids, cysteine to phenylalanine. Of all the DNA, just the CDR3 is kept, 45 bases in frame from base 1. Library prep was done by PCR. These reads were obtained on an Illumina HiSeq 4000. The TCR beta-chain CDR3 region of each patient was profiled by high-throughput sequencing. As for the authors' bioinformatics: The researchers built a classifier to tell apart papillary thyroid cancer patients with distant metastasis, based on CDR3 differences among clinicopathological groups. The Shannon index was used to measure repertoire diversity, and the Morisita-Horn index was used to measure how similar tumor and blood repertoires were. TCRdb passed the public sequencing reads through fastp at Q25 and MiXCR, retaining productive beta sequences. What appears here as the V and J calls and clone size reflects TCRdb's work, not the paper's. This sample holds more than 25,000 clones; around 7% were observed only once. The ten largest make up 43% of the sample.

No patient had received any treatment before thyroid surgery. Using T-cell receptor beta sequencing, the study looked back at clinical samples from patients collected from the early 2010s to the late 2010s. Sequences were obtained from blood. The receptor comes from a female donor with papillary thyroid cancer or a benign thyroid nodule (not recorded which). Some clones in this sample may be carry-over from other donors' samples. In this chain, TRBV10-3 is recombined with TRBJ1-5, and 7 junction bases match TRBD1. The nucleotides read TGTGCCATCAGGGCTACAGGGGCTAGGAATCAGCCCCAGCATTTT. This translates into CAIRATGARNQPQHF.